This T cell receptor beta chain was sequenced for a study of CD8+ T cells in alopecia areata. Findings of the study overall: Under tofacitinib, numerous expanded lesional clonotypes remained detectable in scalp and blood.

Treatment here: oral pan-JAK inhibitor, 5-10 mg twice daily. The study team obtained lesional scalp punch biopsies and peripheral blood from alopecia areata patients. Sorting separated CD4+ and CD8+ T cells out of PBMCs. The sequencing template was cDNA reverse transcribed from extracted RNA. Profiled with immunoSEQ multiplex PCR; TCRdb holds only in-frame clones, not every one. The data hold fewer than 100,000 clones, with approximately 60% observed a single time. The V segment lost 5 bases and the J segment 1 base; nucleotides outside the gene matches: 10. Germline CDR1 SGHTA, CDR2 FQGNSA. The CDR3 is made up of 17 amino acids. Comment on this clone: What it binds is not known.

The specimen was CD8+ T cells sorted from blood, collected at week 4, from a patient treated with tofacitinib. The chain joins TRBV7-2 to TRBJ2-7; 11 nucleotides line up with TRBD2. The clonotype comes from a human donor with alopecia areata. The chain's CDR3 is CASSPWVAGGGSYEQYF. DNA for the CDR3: TGTGCCAGCAGCCCATGGGTAGCGGGAGGGGGGTCCTACGAGCAGTACTTC.